Shown below are 28 T cell receptor beta chains from a single sample sequenced in a study of T cell responses to AZD1222 COVID-19 vaccine. Libraries were prepared by immunoSEQ multiplex PCR; TCRdb keeps only in-frame clonotypes and omits some of them. The sample lists 85,000 to 100,000 clones; roughly 90% were seen once. Source: peripheral blood, taken on day 0 of AZD1222 vaccination. The receptors here all came from an adult in good health.

This chain links TRBV6-5 with TRBJ1-2, with 8 positions matching TRBD1. Germline-derived CDR1 and CDR2 are MNHEY and SVGAGI. The junction had 9 bases not matched to a gene; V was cut back by 2 bases and J by 7 bases. There are 15 residues in the CDR3. CDR3 nucleotide sequence: TGTGCCAGCAGTTACGATTACAGGGGGGATCGTGGCTACACCTTC. Amino acids: CASSYDYRGDRGYTF.

By sample share, this clone is medium-sized. V usage is TRBV5-5 and J usage is TRBJ2-7; D ambiguous. The CDR3 loop spans 15 amino acids. V lost 0 bases to trimming and J lost 2 bases, with 12 bases between them. CDR1 SGHKS and CDR2 YYEKEE come from the germline V gene (reference sequence). The CDR3, as DNA: TGTGCCAGCAGCTTGGGGGTTCGGAGCGCCTACGAGCAGTACTTC. Residues: CASSLGVRSAYEQYF.

The chain is built from TRBV5-6 and TRBJ1-2; no reliable D call. The CDR3 covers 13 residues. Germline lookup yields CDR1 SGHDT and CDR2 YYEEEE. Deletions cut 2 bases from V and 2 bases from J, with 7 bases between. CDR3 sequence reads: CASSFGNNYGYTF. As DNA, the CDR3 is TGTGCCAGCAGCTTTGGGAACAACTATGGCTACACCTTC. The variable domain in full, completed from reference TRBV5-6 and TRBJ1-2, reads DAGVTQSPTHLIKTRGQQVTLRCSPKSGHDTVSWYQQALGQGPQFIFQYYEEEERQRGNFPDRFSGHQFPNYSSELNVNALLLGDSALYLCASSFGNNYGYTFGSGTRLTVV.

The chain is built from TRBV2 and TRBJ1-2; D unresolved. The germline V gene encodes CDR1 SNHLY and CDR2 FYNNEI. The CDR3 length is 12 residues. V lost 6 bases to trimming and J lost 8 bases, with 13 bases between them. CDR3 residues: CASRGTEWGYTF. CDR3 sequence (DNA): TGTGCCAGCAGGGGTACGGAGTGGGGCTACACCTTC. Complete variable domain (other parts from reference TRBV2 and TRBJ1-2): EPEVTQTPSHQVTQMGQEVILRCVPISNHLYFYWYRQILGQKVEFLVSFYNNEISEKSEIFDDQFSVERPDGSNFTLKIRSTKLEDSAMYFCASRGTEWGYTFGSGTRLTVV.

The chain is built from TRBV27 and TRBJ1-1; D is unclear. The CDR3 extends over 13 amino acids. Trimming shortened V by 4 bases and J by 4 bases, and 10 bases separated the two germline ends. Germline CDR1 MNHEY, CDR2 SMNVEV (reference sequence). CDR3 residues: CASSWRRVTEAFF. The CDR3 bases are TGTGCCAGCAGTTGGCGCCGAGTCACTGAAGCTTTCTTT.

The chain is built from TRBV19 and TRBJ2-5; possibly TRBD1 for D (6 bases). Germline assignment: CDR1 LNHDA and CDR2 SQIVND (reference sequence). The CDR3 length is 15 residues. Trimming pared 1 base from V and 4 bases from J, leaving 13 bases between. CDR3 sequence reads: CASSIGGQSGETQYF. The CDR3 nucleotides read TGTGCCAGTAGTATAGGGGGACAATCCGGAGAGACCCAGTACTTC. The full variable domain, completed using reference TRBV19 and TRBJ2-5, is DGGITQSPKYLFRKEGQNVTLSCEQNLNHDAMYWYRQDPGQGLRLIYYSQIVNDFQKGDIAEGYSVSREKKESFPLTVTSAQKNPTAFYLCASSIGGQSGETQYFGPGTRLLVL.

The rearrangement uses TRBV3-1 (or the pseudogene TRBV3-2) and TRBJ2-5; 11 bases align to TRBD2. The J segment lost 0 bases and the V segment lost 4 bases, leaving 1 base of the junction unmatched. This CDR3 has 15 residues. From germline, CDR1 is LGHDT and CDR2 YNNKEL (reference sequence). This chain's CDR3 is CASSPSGGYQETQYF. CDR3 DNA sequence: TGTGCCAGCAGCCCTAGCGGGGGGTACCAAGAGACCCAGTACTTC.

This clone has just a few counts. V usage is TRBV3-1 (or the pseudogene TRBV3-2) and J usage is TRBJ1-6, with a tentative D call TRBD1 (6 bases). The CDR3 extends over 14 amino acids. CDR1 is LGHDT, CDR2 YNNKEL, per germline (reference sequence). V was cut by 7 bases and J by 6 bases, with 13 bases left in between. The chain's CDR3 is CASNTRTVNSPLHF. As DNA, the CDR3 is TGTGCCAGCAACACCCGGACAGTTAATTCACCCCTCCACTTT.

This chain connects TRBV7-8 to TRBJ2-1; D unresolved. Germline lookup yields CDR1 SGHVS and CDR2 FQNEAQ. This CDR3 is 12 amino acids long. With 5 bases removed from V and 10 bases from J, the gap between germline ends came to 12 bases. CDR3 region: CASSPRRQEQFF. In DNA form, the CDR3 reads TGTGCCAGCAGCCCTCGGCGTCAAGAGCAGTTCTTC.

This chain links TRBV19 with TRBJ2-3; 9 bases map to TRBD2. The CDR3 runs to 15 residues. Unmatched junction bases numbered 5, after V lost 3 bases and J lost 4 bases. CDR1 and CDR2 from the germline V gene are LNHDA and SQIVND (reference sequence). The CDR3 sequence is CASSIRRGGADTQYF. CDR3 bases: TGTGCCAGTAGTATTCGGCGGGGGGGAGCAGATACGCAGTATTTT.

The CDR3, as DNA: TGTGCCAGCAGTTCCCCTAGGACAGGCGGGGATACGCAGTATTTT. Translating gives CASSSPRTGGDTQYF. This chain links TRBV11-3 with TRBJ2-3, with TRBD1 matching 7 bases. CDR3 size: 15 residues. From germline, CDR1 is SGHNT and CDR2 YENEEA. V trimming: 6 bases; J trimming: 6 bases; junction bases outside the gene matches: 12.

The chain carries TRBV2 and TRBJ1-5; TRBD1 agrees at 7 bases. The V gene end was trimmed by 5 bases and the J gene end by 8 bases; junction bases not matched to a gene: 9. The CDR3 totals 14 residues. CDR1 and CDR2 from the germline V gene are SNHLY and FYNNEI. CDR3 bases: TGTGCCAGCAGTACTCTTGACAGGGTTGAGCCCCAGCATTTT. Its translation is CASSTLDRVEPQHF. Drawing the rest from reference TRBV2 and TRBJ1-5, the complete variable domain is EPEVTQTPSHQVTQMGQEVILRCVPISNHLYFYWYRQILGQKVEFLVSFYNNEISEKSEIFDDQFSVERPDGSNFTLKIRSTKLEDSAMYFCASSTLDRVEPQHFGDGTRLSIL.

CDR3 coding DNA: TGTGCCTGGAGGCCAGGGGCTGCTTTCTTT. Its translation: CAWRPGAAFF. The chain links TRBV30 to TRBJ1-1; D is perhaps TRBD1 (6 bases). The CDR3 is 10 amino acids. Trimming shortened V by 3 bases and J by 11 bases, and 10 bases separated the two germline ends. Germline loops: CDR1 GTSNPN, CDR2 SVGIG (reference sequence).

This chain uses TRBV3-1 (or the pseudogene TRBV3-2) with TRBJ1-6; D ambiguous. V was cut by 1 base and J by 4 bases, with 8 bases left in between. The CDR3 extends over 15 amino acids. Germline CDR1 is LGHDT and CDR2 is YNNKEL (reference sequence). The CDR3 DNA is TGTGCCAGCAGCCAAGGCGCCCAGTATAATTCACCCCTCCACTTT. Translating it yields CASSQGAQYNSPLHF.

The rearrangement joins TRBV4-2 to TRBJ1-6, with 7 bases matching TRBD1. The germline V gene has CDR1 LGHNA and CDR2 YNFKEQ. With 0 bases clipped from V and 6 bases from J, the junction kept 5 bases outside the gene matches. The CDR3 is 16 residues long. The CDR3 here is CASSQEDREINSPLHF. In nucleotides, the CDR3 is TGTGCCAGCAGCCAAGAAGACAGGGAGATTAATTCACCCCTCCACTTT.

The gene calls are TRBV6-2 or TRBV6-3 and TRBJ2-3; D not resolved. The germline V gene encodes CDR1 MNHEY and CDR2 SVGEGT. This CDR3 is 14 amino acids long. Trimming left V 0 bases short and J 2 bases short, with 6 bases between. The CDR3 region is CASSYSDPTDTQYF. The CDR3, as DNA: TGTGCCAGCAGTTACTCCGACCCCACAGATACGCAGTATTTT.

V and J are TRBV24-1 and TRBJ2-5; no clear D gene. The germline gives CDR1 KGHDR, CDR2 SFDVKD. V was cut by 5 bases and J by 1 base, with 10 bases left in between. The CDR3 length is 14 residues. CDR3 DNA: TGTGCCACCAGTGTAGCTGATTCCCAAGAGACCCAGTACTTC. Protein sequence: CATSVADSQETQYF.

This clone appeared once. The V and J genes are TRBV19 and TRBJ2-7; 7 nucleotides match TRBD2. Looked up from germline, CDR1 is LNHDA and CDR2 is SQIVND (reference sequence). V lost 10 bases to trimming and J lost 2 bases; unmatched junction nucleotides: 8. The CDR3 consists of 13 residues. This chain's CDR3 is CATRRGSTYEQYF. The CDR3 DNA sequence: TGTGCCACCCGGCGGGGGTCAACCTACGAGCAGTACTTC.

The genes are TRBV18 and TRBJ1-2; no clear D gene. This CDR3 comprises 18 residues. Trimming shortened V by 3 bases and J by 4 bases, and 24 bases separated the two germline ends. CDR1 and CDR2 from the germline V gene are KGHSH and LQKENI. The CDR3 nucleotides read TGTGCCAGCTCACCCTACGGGGAGACGGGAGCTAGTAGCTATGGCTACACCTTC. Its protein is CASSPYGETGASSYGYTF.

The chain combines TRBV12-3 or TRBV12-4 with TRBJ1-2; 8 nucleotides match TRBD1. The CDR3 contains 13 residues. V shed 7 bases and J 4 bases; nucleotides not matched to a gene: 5. CDR3 amino acids: CASTSGQGYGYTF. The CDR3 coding sequence is TGTGCCAGCACCTCAGGACAGGGCTATGGCTACACCTTC.

The chain combines TRBV4-1 with TRBJ1-5; a weak D match, TRBD1 (5 bases). V gave up 4 bases and J gave up 7 bases, with 17 bases separating them. The CDR3 totals 15 residues. Germline V lookup: CDR1 MGHRA, CDR2 YSYEKL. CDR3 protein: CASSRGSGESQPQHF. The CDR3 region has the DNA TGCGCCAGCAGCCGGGGGTCGGGCGAGAGCCAGCCCCAGCATTTT.

V and J are TRBV18 and TRBJ1-6; weak D call: TRBD1 (6 bases). Trimming removed 3 bases at V and 9 bases at J, with 15 bases between. The CDR3 extends over 15 amino acids. CDR1 KGHSH and CDR2 LQKENI come from the germline V gene. CDR3: CASSPEGTLGSPLHF. The CDR3 region has the DNA TGTGCCAGCTCACCGGAGGGGACATTGGGTTCACCCCTCCACTTT.

The V gene is TRBV27, the J gene TRBJ1-4; D is unresolved. Germline CDR1 is MNHEY and CDR2 is SMNVEV (reference sequence). This CDR3 is built from 12 residues. The V gene lost 7 bases and the J gene lost 3 bases, with 6 bases spanning the gap. The CDR3 DNA reads as TGTGCCAGCACCGCGCCTAATGAAAAACTGTTTTTT. Translation gives CASTAPNEKLFF.

V gene TRBV5-4 combines with J gene TRBJ1-6; the match to TRBD1 covers 12 bases. The trim removed 4 bases at V and 10 bases at J, leaving 12 bases unmatched. CDR3 length equals 17 residues. Germline values: CDR1 SGHNT, CDR2 YYREEE (reference sequence). The DNA of the CDR3 is TGTGCCAGCAGCGCCCACACCGGGACAGGGGGCTGGTCACCCCTCCACTTT. Its protein product is CASSAHTGTGGWSPLHF.

The rearrangement uses TRBV18 and TRBJ2-5; D might be TRBD2 (5 bases). V was shortened by 0 bases and J by 5 bases, with 16 bases between the two germline ends. Per germline, CDR1 KGHSH and CDR2 LQKENI. The CDR3 spans 16 residues. CDR3 bases: TGTGCCAGCTCACCACCGTTTGGACGCGGGCGGGAGACCCAGTACTTC. It codes for CASSPPFGRGRETQYF.

This chain uses TRBV19 with TRBJ2-7; D is unclear. V gave up 5 bases and J gave up 3 bases, with 5 bases separating them. This CDR3 comprises 11 residues. Germline CDR1 reads LNHDA; CDR2 reads SQIVND (reference sequence). CDR3 residues: CASSWGYEQYF. The CDR3 DNA reads as TGTGCCAGTAGTTGGGGCTACGAGCAGTACTTC.

Note on this clone: Mismatch with germline at one junction end may stem from a read error. The rearrangement uses TRBV7-2 and TRBJ2-2, with TRBD2 matching 7 bases. Germline-derived CDR1 and CDR2 are SGHTA and FQGNSA. This CDR3 spans 14 amino acids. As DNA, the CDR3 is TGTGCCAGCAGCCTAGCGGATTATACCGGGGAGCTGTTTTTT. This encodes CASSLADYTGELFF.

The rearrangement uses TRBV19 and TRBJ1-2; D remains ambiguous. V dropped 3 bases and J dropped 4 bases, with 6 bases sitting between them. The CDR3 extends over 12 amino acids. Germline values: CDR1 LNHDA, CDR2 SQIVND (reference sequence). The CDR3 DNA follows: TGTGCCAGTAGTATTATCGGCTATGGCTACACCTTC. It specifies CASSIIGYGYTF.